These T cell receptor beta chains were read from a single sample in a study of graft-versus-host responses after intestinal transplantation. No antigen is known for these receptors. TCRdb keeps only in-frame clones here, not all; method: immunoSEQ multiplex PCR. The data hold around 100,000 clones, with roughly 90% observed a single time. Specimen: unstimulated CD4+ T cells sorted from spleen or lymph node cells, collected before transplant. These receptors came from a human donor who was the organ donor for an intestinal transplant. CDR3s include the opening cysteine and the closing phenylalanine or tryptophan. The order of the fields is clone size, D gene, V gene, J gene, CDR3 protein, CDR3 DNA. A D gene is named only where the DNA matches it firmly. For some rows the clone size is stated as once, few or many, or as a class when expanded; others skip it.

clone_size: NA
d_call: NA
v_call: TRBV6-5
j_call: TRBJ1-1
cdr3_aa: CASTNTGTINTEAFF
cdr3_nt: TGTGCCAGCACAAACACCGGGACAATCAACACTGAAGCTTTCTTT

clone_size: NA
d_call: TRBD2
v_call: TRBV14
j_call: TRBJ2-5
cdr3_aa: CASSRLAGASLGETQYF
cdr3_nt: TGTGCCAGCAGCAGACTAGCGGGGGCCTCCTTAGGGGAGACCCAGTACTTC

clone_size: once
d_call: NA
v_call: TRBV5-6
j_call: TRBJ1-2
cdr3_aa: CASSPGYGYTF
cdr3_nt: TGTGCCAGCAGCCCAGGGTATGGCTACACCTTC

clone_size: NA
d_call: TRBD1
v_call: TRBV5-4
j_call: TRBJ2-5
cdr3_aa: CASKGQLDETQYF
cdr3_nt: TGTGCCAGCAAGGGACAGCTTGACGAGACCCAGTACTTC

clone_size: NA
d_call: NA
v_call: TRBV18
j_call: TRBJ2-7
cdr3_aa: CASSPGTVYEQYF
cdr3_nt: TGTGCCAGCTCACCCGGGACGGTTTACGAGCAGTACTTC

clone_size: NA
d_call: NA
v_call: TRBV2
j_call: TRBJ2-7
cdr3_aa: CASSAAEDQTYEQYF
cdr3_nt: TGTGCCAGCAGTGCCGCAGAAGACCAGACCTACGAGCAGTACTTC

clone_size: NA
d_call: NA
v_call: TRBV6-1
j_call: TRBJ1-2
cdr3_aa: CASSESGQLYGYTF
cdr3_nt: TGTGCCAGCAGTGAGAGTGGACAGCTCTATGGCTACACCTTC

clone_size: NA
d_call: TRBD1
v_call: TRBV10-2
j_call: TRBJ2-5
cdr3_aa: CASQGQGGRETQYF
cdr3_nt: TGCGCCAGCCAAGGACAGGGTGGACGGGAGACCCAGTACTTC

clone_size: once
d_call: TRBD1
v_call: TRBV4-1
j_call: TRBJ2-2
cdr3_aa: CASSQLGTGRNTGELFF
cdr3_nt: TGCGCCAGCAGCCAACTAGGGACAGGGAGGAACACCGGGGAGCTGTTTTTT

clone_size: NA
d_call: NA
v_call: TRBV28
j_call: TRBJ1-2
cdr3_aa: CASSTPERPSGYTF
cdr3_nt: TGTGCCAGCAGTACGCCGGAAAGGCCGAGTGGCTACACCTTC